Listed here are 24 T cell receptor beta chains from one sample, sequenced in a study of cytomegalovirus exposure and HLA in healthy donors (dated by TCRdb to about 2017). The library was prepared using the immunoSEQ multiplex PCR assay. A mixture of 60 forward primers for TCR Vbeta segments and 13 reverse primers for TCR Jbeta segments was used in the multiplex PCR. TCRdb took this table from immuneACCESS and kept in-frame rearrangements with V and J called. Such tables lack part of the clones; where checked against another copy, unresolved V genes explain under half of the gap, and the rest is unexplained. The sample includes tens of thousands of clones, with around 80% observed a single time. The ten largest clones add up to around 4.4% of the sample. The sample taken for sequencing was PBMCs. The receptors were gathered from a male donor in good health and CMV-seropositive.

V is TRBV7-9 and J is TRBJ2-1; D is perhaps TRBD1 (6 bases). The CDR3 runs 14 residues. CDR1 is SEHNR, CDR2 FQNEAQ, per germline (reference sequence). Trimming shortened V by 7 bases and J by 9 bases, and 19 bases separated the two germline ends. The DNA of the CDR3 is TGTGCCAGCAACCCATCAACAGGGTTCACTGAGCAGTTCTTC. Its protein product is CASNPSTGFTEQFF.

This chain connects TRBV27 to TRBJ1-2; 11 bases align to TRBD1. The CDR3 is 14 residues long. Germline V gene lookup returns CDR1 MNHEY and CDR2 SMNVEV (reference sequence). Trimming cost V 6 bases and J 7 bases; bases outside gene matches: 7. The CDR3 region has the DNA TGTGCCAGCAGACCAGGGACAGGGGGTTCTGGCTACACCTTC. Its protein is CASRPGTGGSGYTF.

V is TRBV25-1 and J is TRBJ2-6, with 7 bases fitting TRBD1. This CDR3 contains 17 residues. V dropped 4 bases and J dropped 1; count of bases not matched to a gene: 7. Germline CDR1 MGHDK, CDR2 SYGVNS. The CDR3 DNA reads TGTGCCAGCAGTGGGGGGACAGACTATTCTGGGGCCAACGTCCTGACTTTC. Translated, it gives CASSGGTDYSGANVLTF.

CDR3 nucleotides: TGTGCCAGCAGTGACCGGCGGTGGCAGTTCTTC. Residues: CASSDRRWQFF. This chain uses TRBV2 with TRBJ2-1, with D uncertain. The CDR3 covers 11 residues. Trimming took 3 bases from V and 12 from J, leaving 9 bases between them. Germline CDR1 reads SNHLY; CDR2 reads FYNNEI.

The CDR3 protein is CAWSVSGTPYNEQFF. The CDR3 region has the DNA TGTGCCTGGAGTGTTTCCGGGACACCCTACAATGAGCAGTTCTTC. The chain links TRBV30 to TRBJ2-1; possibly TRBD1 for D (6 bases). The germline gives CDR1 GTSNPN, CDR2 SVGIG (reference sequence). V gave up 0 bases and J gave up 2 bases, with 11 bases separating them. This CDR3 is built from 15 residues.

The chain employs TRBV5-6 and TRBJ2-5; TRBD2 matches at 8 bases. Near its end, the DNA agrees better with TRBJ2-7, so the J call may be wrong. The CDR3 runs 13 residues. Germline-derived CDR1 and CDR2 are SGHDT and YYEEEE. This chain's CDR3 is CASSFGGGHEQYF. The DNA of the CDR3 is TGTGCCAGCAGCTTCGGCGGGGGGCACGAGCAGTACTTC.

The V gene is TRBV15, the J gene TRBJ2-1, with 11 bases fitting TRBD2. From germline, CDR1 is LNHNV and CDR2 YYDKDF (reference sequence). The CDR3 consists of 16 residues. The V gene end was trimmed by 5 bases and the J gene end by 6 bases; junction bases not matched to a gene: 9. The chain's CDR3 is CATSPGGLAAINEQFF. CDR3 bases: TGTGCCACCAGCCCGGGGGGACTAGCGGCAATCAATGAGCAGTTCTTC.

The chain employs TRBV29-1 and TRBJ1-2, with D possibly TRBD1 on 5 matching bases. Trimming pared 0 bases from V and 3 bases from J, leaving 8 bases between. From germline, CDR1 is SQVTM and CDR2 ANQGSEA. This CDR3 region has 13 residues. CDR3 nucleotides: TGCAGCGTTGAAGACAGGGTGGACTATGGCTACACCTTC. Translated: CSVEDRVDYGYTF.

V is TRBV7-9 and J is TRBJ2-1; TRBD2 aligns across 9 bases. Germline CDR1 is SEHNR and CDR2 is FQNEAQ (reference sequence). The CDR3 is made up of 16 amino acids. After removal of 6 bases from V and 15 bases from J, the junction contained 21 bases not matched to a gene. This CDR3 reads CASRPTGRTSDKPPFF. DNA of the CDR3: TGTGCCAGCAGACCAACGGGTCGGACTAGCGACAAGCCCCCGTTCTTC.

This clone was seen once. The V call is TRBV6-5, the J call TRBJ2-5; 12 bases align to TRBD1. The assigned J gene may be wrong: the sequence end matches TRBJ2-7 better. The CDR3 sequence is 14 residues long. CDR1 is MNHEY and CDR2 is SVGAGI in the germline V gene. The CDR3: CASSRDRGRVEQYF. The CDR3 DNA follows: TGTGCCAGCAGTCGGGACAGGGGGCGCGTCGAGCAGTACTTC.

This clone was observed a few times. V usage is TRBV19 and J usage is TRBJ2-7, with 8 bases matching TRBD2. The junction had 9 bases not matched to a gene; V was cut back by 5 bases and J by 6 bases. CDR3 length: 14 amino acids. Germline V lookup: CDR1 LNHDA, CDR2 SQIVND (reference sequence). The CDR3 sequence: CASSPAGGSREQYF. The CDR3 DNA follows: TGTGCCAGTAGTCCGGCGGGAGGATCCCGCGAGCAGTACTTC.

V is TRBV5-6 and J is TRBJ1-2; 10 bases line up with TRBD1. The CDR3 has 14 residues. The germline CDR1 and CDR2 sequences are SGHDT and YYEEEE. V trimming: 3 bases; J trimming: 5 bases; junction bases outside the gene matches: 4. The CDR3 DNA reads TGTGCCAGCAGCTGGGACAGGGGAAGGTATGGCTACACCTTC. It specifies CASSWDRGRYGYTF.

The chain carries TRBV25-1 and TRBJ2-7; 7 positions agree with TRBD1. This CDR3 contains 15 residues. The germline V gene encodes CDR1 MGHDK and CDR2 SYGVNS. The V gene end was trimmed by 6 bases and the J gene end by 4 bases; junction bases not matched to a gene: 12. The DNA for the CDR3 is TGTGCCAGCAGGAAGTGGGACAGCGGAGATTACGAGCAGTACTTC. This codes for CASRKWDSGDYEQYF.

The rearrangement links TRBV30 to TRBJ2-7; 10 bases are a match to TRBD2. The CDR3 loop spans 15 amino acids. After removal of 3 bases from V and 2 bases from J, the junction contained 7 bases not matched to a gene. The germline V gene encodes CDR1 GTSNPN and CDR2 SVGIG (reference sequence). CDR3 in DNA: TGTGCCTGGAGAAGTTGGACTAGCGGAACCTACGAGCAGTACTTC. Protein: CAWRSWTSGTYEQYF.

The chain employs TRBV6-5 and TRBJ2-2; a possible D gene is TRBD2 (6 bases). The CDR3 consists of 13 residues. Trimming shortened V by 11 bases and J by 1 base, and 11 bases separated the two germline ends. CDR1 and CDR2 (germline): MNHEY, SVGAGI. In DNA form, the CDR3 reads TGTGCCGGCGGGACTCTGAACACCGGGGAGCTGTTTTTT. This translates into CAGGTLNTGELFF.

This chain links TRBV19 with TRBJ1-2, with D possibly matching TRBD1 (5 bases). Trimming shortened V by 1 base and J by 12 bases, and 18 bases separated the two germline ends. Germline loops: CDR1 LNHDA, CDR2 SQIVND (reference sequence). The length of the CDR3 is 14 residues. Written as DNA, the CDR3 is TGTGCCAGTAGTATAGTTGGAAACCCGACAGTCGACACCTTC. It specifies CASSIVGNPTVDTF.

The CDR3 reads CASSQRGEKLFF. The CDR3 DNA sequence: TGTGCCAGCAGTCAAAGGGGTGAAAAACTGTTTTTT. The rearrangement joins TRBV28 to TRBJ1-4, with D possibly TRBD1 on 5 matching bases. V lost 5 bases, J lost 7 bases, and 8 bases lay in between. The V gene's germline CDR1 is MDHEN and CDR2 SYDVKM. The CDR3 is 12 residues long.

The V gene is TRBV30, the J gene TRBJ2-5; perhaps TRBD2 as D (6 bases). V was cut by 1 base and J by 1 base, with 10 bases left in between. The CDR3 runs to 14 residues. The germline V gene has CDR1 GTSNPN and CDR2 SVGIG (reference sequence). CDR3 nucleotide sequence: TGTGCCTGGAGTGGGGGGGACTTCCAAGAGACCCAGTACTTC. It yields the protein CAWSGGDFQETQYF.

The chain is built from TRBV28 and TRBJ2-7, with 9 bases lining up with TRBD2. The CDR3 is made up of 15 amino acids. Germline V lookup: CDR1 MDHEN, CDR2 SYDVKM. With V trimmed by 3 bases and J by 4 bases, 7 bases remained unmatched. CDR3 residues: CASSLPGLADYEQYF. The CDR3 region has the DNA TGTGCCAGCAGTTTGCCGGGACTAGCAGATTACGAGCAGTACTTC.

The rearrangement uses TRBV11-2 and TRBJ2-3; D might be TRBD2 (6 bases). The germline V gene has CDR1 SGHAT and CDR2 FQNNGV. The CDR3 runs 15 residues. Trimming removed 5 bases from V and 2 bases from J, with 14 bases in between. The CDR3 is CASSPSSGNTDTQYF. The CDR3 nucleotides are TGTGCCAGCAGCCCTAGTAGCGGAAACACAGATACGCAGTATTTT.

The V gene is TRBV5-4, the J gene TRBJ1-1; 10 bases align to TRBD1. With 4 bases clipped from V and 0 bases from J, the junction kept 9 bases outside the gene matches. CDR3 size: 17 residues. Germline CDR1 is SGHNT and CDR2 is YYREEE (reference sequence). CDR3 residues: CASSPGQGPSLNTEAFF. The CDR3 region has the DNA TGTGCCAGCAGCCCGGGACAGGGGCCTTCCTTGAACACTGAAGCTTTCTTT.

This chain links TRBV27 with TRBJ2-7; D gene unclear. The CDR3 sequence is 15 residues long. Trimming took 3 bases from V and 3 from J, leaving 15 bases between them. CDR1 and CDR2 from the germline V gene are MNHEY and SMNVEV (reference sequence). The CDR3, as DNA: TGTGCCAGCAGTTTGGCGTGGAGCTTGAGCTACGAGCAGTACTTC. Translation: CASSLAWSLSYEQYF.

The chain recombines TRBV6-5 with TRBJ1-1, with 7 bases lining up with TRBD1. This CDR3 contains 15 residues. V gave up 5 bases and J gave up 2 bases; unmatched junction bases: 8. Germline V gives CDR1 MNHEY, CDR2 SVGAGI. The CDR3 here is CASSQETGINTEAFF. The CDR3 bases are TGTGCCAGCAGTCAGGAGACAGGGATAAACACTGAAGCTTTCTTT.

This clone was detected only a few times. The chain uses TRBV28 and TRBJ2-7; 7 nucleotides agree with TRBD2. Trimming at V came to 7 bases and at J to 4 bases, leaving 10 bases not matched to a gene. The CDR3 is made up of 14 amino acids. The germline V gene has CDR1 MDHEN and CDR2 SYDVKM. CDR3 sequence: CASKVAGVGYEQYF. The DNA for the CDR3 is TGTGCCAGCAAGGTGGCGGGAGTTGGGTACGAGCAGTACTTC.